This TCR beta chain was sequenced for a study of T cell responses to AZD1222 COVID-19 vaccine. Study at large: Both about-4-week and about-12-week second-dose recipients were combined.

General observations from the study: Two AZD1222 doses significantly raised spike-specific TCR breadth and depth over controls. Possibly, clonal diversity was underestimated; donors were largely white British and included more females.

The V segment lost 8 bases and the J segment 5 bases; nucleotides outside the gene matches: 8. The CDR3 runs to 14 residues. Per germline, CDR1 SNHLY and CDR2 FYNNEI. On this clone itself: Its cognate antigen is unknown.

Some clones are missing from TCRdb's copy, which holds only in-frame ones; the method was immunoSEQ multiplex PCR. Found here are roughly 150,000 clones, 80% to 90% of them singletons; the top ten hold roughly 6.9%. The chain recombines TRBV2 with TRBJ2-2, with TRBD1 identical over 7 bases. The sequence derives from an adult in good health. The sample was peripheral blood, taken on day 0 of AZD1222 vaccination. CDR3 in DNA: TGTGCCAGCTTTAGGGGGCCGGTAACCGGGGAGCTGTTTTTT. It codes for CASFRGPVTGELFF. Supplemented by reference TRBV2 and TRBJ2-2, the full variable domain reads EPEVTQTPSHQVTQMGQEVILRCVPISNHLYFYWYRQILGQKVEFLVSFYNNEISEKSEIFDDQFSVERPDGSNFTLKIRSTKLEDSAMYFCASFRGPVTGELFFGEGSRLTVL.